This TCR beta chain originates from a study of monozygotic twins with inflammatory bowel disease. The CDR3 extends over 12 amino acids. Per the germline V gene, CDR1 is DFQATT and CDR2 is SNEGSKA (reference sequence). Worth noting for this clonotype: Its cognate antigen is unknown.

The study, taken as a whole, reports: The analysis yielded no support for one strong signal or clonotype associated with IBD. Patients received differing immunosuppressive treatments, which may have added variability to their repertoires.

With the 5' RACE reads reprocessed, TCRdb shows one record per CDR3 protein and no DNA. Listed are about 93,000 distinct CDR3 sequences; just under 7.5% falls within the top ten. The J gene is TRBJ2-3, the V gene TRBV20-1; TCRdb indicates TRBD2, and absent DNA this call remains unverified. Sequencing was done on a sample of blood. This TCR came from a human donor with ulcerative colitis or Crohn's disease, or a healthy co-twin of an affected twin (not recorded which). CDR3 region: CSAPASTDTQYF.